This T cell receptor (beta chain) originates from a study of T cell changes during pregnancy in multiple sclerosis. V shed 5 bases and J shed 0 bases, with 13 bases lying between them. CDR3 size: 16 residues. Per the germline V gene, CDR1 is MNHNY and CDR2 is SVGAGI (reference sequence). Sequencing used immunoSEQ multiplex PCR; TCRdb keeps in-frame clones, though not all of them. Among 29,000 or so clones listed, more than 90% were seen once. The chain combines TRBV6-6 with TRBJ1-4; D remains unclear. Sequenced material: CD4+ T cells from peripheral blood mononuclear cells, taken in the first trimester of pregnancy. The receptor's source is a female donor with multiple sclerosis, enrolled in a pregnancy study. The CDR3 sequence is CASSPTAGSTNEKLFF. CDR3 sequence (DNA): TGTGCCAGCAGTCCCACTGCAGGTTCAACTAATGAAAAACTGTTTTTT.